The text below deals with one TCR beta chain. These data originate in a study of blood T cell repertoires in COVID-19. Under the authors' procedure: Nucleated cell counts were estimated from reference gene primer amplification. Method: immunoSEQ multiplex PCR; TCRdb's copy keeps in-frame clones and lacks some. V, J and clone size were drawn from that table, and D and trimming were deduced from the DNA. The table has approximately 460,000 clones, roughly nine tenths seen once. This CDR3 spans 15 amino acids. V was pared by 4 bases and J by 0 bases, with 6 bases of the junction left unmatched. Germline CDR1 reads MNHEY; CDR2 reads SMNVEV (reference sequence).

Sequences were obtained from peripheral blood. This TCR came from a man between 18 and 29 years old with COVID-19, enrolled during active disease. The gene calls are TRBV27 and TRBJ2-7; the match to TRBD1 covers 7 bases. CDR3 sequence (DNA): TGTGCCAGCAGTTGGACAGGCGAAAGCTCCTACGAGCAGTACTTC. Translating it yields CASSWTGESSYEQYF.